Following are 11 T cell receptor beta chains from one sample sequenced in a study of persistence of HIV-infected CD4 T cells (dated by TCRdb to about 2020). Interpreted using the paper, the treatment or condition label stands for: suppressive antiretroviral therapy. Cells were stimulated with lysates of CMV-infected fibroblasts at 9 to 10 ug/mL. Nonresponding CD40L-negative CD69-negative CD45RO-high memory CD4+ T cells were sorted as memory populations depleted of antigen-responding cells. The immunoSEQ hsTCRB assay version 4, run in survey mode, was used to sequence TCRbeta repertoires from genomic DNA. Drawn from immuneACCESS, this table holds only the in-frame rearrangements with V and J called that TCRdb kept. Clones are partly lost; checked studies trace under half to an unresolved V gene and leave the rest unexplained. In this sample the table shows 25,000 to 35,000 clones, almost 85% of which occur a single time. Around 4.6% of the sample comes from the top ten.

The antigens of these receptors remain unknown. The sample consisted of CD4+ T cells sorted from PBMCs after roughly 18-hour stimulation, taken from a patient who received antiretroviral therapy. The sample's cell subset or site label, decoded: CD40L-CD69- CD45RO-high memory CD4 T cells not responding to CMV lysate. These receptors all stem from an adult man with HIV who was CMV-seropositive.

The gene calls are TRBV20-1 and TRBJ2-7; 7 bases line up with TRBD2. The CDR3 has 15 amino acids. Unmatched junction bases numbered 10, after V lost 3 bases and J lost 2 bases. Germline loops: CDR1 DFQATT, CDR2 SNEGSKA (reference sequence). CDR3 residues: CSASSPLAETYEQYF. CDR3 bases: TGCAGTGCTAGTTCCCCGCTAGCGGAAACCTACGAGCAGTACTTC.

J is TRBJ2-2 and V is TRBV24-1; 9 positions agree with TRBD1. Losses at the gene ends were 4 bases for V and 9 bases for J; bases not matched to a gene: 8. Germline V lookup: CDR1 KGHDR, CDR2 SFDVKD. This CDR3 comprises 15 residues. As DNA, the CDR3 is TGTGCCACCAGTGAAACCGGGACAGGGTTCCGGGAGCTGTTTTTT. Its protein is CATSETGTGFRELFF.

The chain employs TRBV10-2 and TRBJ1-5; D perhaps matches TRBD1 (5 bases). Trimming cost V 6 bases and J 2 bases, with 14 bases left between them. Looked up from germline, CDR1 is WSHSY and CDR2 is SAAADI. This CDR3 is 15 amino acids long. The DNA for the CDR3 is TGCGCCAGCAGACCGGGACCCCGGGGCAATCAGCCCCAGCATTTT. Its translation: CASRPGPRGNQPQHF.

The V call is TRBV19, the J call TRBJ1-1, with a tentative D call TRBD1 (5 bases). The CDR3 spans 13 residues. V lost 5 bases, J lost 2 bases, and 9 bases lay in between. Germline V gene lookup returns CDR1 LNHDA and CDR2 SQIVND (reference sequence). CDR3 residues: CASSFGGNTEAFF. CDR3 coding DNA: TGTGCCAGTAGTTTTGGGGGAAACACTGAAGCTTTCTTT.

The rearrangement links TRBV21-1 to TRBJ2-7; the D call TRBD1 from the table was never checked on the DNA. TRBV21-1 corresponds to a pseudogene. This CDR3 comprises 14 residues. CDR3 coding DNA: TGTGCCAGCAGCAATCCCAGGGGTTCGGACGAGCAGTACTTC. Protein: CASSNPRGSDEQYF.

V usage is TRBV5-8 and J usage is TRBJ2-7; D may match TRBD1 or TRBD2 (5 bases each). V was pared by 9 bases and J by 4 bases, with 20 bases between. CDR1 SGHTS and CDR2 YDEGEE come from the germline V gene. This CDR3 is built from 14 residues. The CDR3 DNA reads TGTGCCACCTCATACCGGGACCCGAGGTACGAGCAGTACTTC. Protein product: CATSYRDPRYEQYF.

This chain links TRBV5-1 with TRBJ2-7, with D possibly TRBD1 on 6 matching bases. Per germline, CDR1 SGHRS and CDR2 YFSETQ. This CDR3 spans 15 amino acids. Between the trimmed V and J ends, which lost 5 bases and 5 bases, there was a span of 20 bases. In nucleotides, the CDR3 is TGCGCCAGCAGTGCGGAAGGCAGGACAGTCGACGAGCAGTACTTC. Protein sequence: CASSAEGRTVDEQYF.

This clone appeared a few times. CDR3 nucleotide sequence: TGTGCCAGCAGTTTAATGGGGGCAGTAAACACCGGGGAGCTGTTTTTT. This translates into CASSLMGAVNTGELFF. The chain employs TRBV27 and TRBJ2-2; perhaps TRBD1 as D (6 bases). The length of the CDR3 is 16 residues. The germline gives CDR1 MNHEY, CDR2 SMNVEV (reference sequence). V lost 2 bases and J 2 bases, leaving 12 bases between the germline ends.

Notes on this clone: One end of the junction does not line up with germline, which may come from a read error. The chain combines TRBV2 with TRBJ2-4; 9 positions agree with TRBD2. Germline V gives CDR1 SNHLY, CDR2 FYNNEI. The length of the CDR3 is 16 residues. The CDR3 region is CATSTGLALAKNIQYF. The CDR3 DNA reads TGTGCCACCAGTACGGGACTAGCTCTAGCCAAAAACATTCAGTACTTC.

This clone was seen only once. The CDR3 sequence: CASSLGPHEKLFF. For the CDR3, the DNA is TGTGCCAGCAGCCTGGGCCCCCATGAAAAACTGTTTTTT. The gene calls are TRBV6-5 and TRBJ1-4; D unresolved. CDR1 is MNHEY, CDR2 SVGAGI, per germline. Trimming removed 6 bases from V and 6 bases from J, with 11 bases in between. The CDR3 is 13 amino acids.

The chain joins TRBV28 to TRBJ1-2; D is undetermined. CDR1 MDHEN and CDR2 SYDVKM come from the germline V gene. The CDR3 has 13 residues. V gave up 6 bases and J gave up 0 bases, with 8 bases separating them. The CDR3 bases are TGTGCCAGCAGAGCAGGATCTAACTATGGCTACACCTTC. Amino acid sequence: CASRAGSNYGYTF.